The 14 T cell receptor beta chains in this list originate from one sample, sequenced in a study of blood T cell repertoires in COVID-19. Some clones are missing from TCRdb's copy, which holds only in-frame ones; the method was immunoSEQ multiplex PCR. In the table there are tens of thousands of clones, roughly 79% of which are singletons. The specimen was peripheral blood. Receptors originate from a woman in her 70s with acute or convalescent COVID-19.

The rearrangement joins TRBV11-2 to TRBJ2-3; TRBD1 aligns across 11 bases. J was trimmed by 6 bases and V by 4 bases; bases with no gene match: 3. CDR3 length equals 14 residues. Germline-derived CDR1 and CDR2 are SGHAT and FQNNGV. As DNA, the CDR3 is TGTGCCAGCAGCTCGGGGACAGGGGGGGATACGCAGTATTTT. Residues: CASSSGTGGDTQYF. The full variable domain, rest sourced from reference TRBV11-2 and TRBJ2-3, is EAGVAQSPRYKIIEKRQSVAFWCNPISGHATLYWYQQILGQGPKLLIQFQNNGVVDDSQLPKDRFSAERLKGVDSTLKIQPAKLEDSAVYLCASSSGTGGDTQYFGPGTRLTVL.

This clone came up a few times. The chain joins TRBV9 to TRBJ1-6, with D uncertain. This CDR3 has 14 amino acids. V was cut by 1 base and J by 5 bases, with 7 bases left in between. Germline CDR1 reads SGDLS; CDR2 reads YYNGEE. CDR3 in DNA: TGTGCCAGCAGCGTACGACAAGATAATTCACCCCTCCACTTT. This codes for CASSVRQDNSPLHF.

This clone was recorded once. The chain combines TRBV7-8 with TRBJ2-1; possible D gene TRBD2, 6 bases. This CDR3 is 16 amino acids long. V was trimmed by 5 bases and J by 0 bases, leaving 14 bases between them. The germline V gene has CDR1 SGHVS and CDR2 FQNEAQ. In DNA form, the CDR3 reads TGTGCCAGCAGCCCGCGGGGTAGGAGCTCCTACAATGAGCAGTTCTTC. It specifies CASSPRGRSSYNEQFF.

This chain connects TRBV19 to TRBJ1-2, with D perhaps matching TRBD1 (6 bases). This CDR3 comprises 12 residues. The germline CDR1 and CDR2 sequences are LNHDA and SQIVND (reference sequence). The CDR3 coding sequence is TGTGGGACCGGGACACCTGGATATGGCTACACCTTC. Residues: CGTGTPGYGYTF.

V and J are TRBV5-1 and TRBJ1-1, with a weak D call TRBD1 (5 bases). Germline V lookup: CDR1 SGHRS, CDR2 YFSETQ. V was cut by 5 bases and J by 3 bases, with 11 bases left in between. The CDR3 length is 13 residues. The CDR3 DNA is TGCGCCAGCAGGGACCAGGGATACACTGAAGCTTTCTTT. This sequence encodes CASRDQGYTEAFF. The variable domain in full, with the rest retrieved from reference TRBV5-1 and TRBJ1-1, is KAGVTQTPRYLIKTRGQQVTLSCSPISGHRSVSWYQQTPGQGLQFLFEYFSETQRNKGNFPGRFSGRQFSNSRSEMNVSTLELGDSALYLCASRDQGYTEAFFGQGTRLTVV.

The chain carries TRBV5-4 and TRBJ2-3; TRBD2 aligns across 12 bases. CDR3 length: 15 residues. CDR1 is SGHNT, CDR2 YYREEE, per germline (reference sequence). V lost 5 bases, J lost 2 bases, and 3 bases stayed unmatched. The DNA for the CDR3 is TGTGCCAGCAGTCGGACTAGCGGGGCCACAGATACGCAGTATTTT. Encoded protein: CASSRTSGATDTQYF.

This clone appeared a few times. The CDR3 nucleotides are TGTGCCAGCTCACCACCCTCGGGTCAGCCCCAGCATTTT. It specifies CASSPPSGQPQHF. This chain connects TRBV18 to TRBJ1-5; D remains ambiguous. The CDR3 has 13 residues. CDR1 is KGHSH, CDR2 LQKENI, per germline. V lost 0 bases to trimming and J lost 6 bases, with 6 bases between them.

DNA of the CDR3: TGTGCCAGCCGCCGGACTAGCGGCCTAGAGACCCAGTACTTC. As protein: CASRRTSGLETQYF. The chain has TRBV27 and TRBJ2-5; 10 bases line up with TRBD2. The CDR3 has 14 residues. Trimming removed 8 bases from V and 4 bases from J; junction bases left unmatched: 7. Germline values: CDR1 MNHEY, CDR2 SMNVEV (reference sequence).

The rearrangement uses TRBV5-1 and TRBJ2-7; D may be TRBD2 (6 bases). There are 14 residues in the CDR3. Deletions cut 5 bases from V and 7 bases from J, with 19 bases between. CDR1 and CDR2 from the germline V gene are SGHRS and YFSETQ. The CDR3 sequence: CASRTTAEGWEQYF. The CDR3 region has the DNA TGCGCCAGCAGGACCACGGCGGAGGGGTGGGAGCAGTACTTC.

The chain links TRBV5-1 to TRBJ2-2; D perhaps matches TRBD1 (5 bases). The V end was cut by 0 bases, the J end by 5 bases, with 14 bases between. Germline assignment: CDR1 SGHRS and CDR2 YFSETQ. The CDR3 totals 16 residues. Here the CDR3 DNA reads TGCGCCAGCAGCTTGGTTCCAGGGCCCTTAACCGGGGAGCTGTTTTTT. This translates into CASSLVPGPLTGELFF.

The CDR3 DNA reads as TGTGCCAGCAGTCCTATATACCGATCCAACACTGAAGCTTTCTTT. This gives the protein CASSPIYRSNTEAFF. The chain has TRBV27 and TRBJ1-1; D is undetermined. The germline gives CDR1 MNHEY, CDR2 SMNVEV (reference sequence). V was clipped by 5 bases and J by 2 bases, with 15 bases between them. The length of the CDR3 is 15 residues.

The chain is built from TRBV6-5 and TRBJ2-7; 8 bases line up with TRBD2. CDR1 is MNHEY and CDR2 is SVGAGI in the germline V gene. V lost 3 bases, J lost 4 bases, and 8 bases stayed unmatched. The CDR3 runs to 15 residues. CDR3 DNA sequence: TGTGCCAGCAGTTATGGAGTAGCGGGAATTTACGAGCAGTACTTC. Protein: CASSYGVAGIYEQYF.

CDR3 region: CASSTRLAASTDTQYF. The CDR3 bases are TGTGCCAGCAGCACCCGACTAGCAGCCAGCACAGATACGCAGTATTTT. The chain is built from TRBV7-8 and TRBJ2-3, with 7 bases matching TRBD2. The CDR3 loop spans 16 amino acids. Germline trimming cut 5 bases from V and 0 bases from J; bases unmatched to any gene: 8. The germline V gene encodes CDR1 SGHVS and CDR2 FQNEAQ.

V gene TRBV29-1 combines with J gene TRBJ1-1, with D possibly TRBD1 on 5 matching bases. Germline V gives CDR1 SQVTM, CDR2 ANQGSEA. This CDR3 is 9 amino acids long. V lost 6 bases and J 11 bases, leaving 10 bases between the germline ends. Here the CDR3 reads CSVQGEAFF. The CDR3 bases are TGCAGCGTCCAGGGTGAGGCTTTCTTT.